This record looks at one T cell receptor (beta chain) sequence and its context. The entry originates in a study of blood T cell repertoires in COVID-19. The overall study: Spain, Italy and the United States supplied samples that represented acute and convalescent COVID-19. From T cells, B-cell-depleted T cells, or PBMCs came the material, which was cDNA or gDNA.

In the original analysis: Nucleated cell number was recorded as an estimate derived from reference gene primer amplification. Libraries were prepared by immunoSEQ multiplex PCR; TCRdb keeps only in-frame clonotypes and omits some of them. The D gene and trimming were derived from the DNA, and the V and J assignments and clone size from that table. The table records fewer than 150,000 clones, 86% of them present only once. There are 14 residues in the CDR3. Germline-derived CDR1 and CDR2 are MNHEY and SMNVEV (reference sequence). The ends were cut back, 7 bases at V and 5 bases at J, with 17 bases in the middle.

Sample: peripheral blood. V gene TRBV27 combines with J gene TRBJ2-5, with D possibly being TRBD1 (5 bases). The TCR sequence derives from a man aged 70-80 years who had recovered from COVID-19. The CDR3: CASTLSRVRETQYF. The CDR3, as DNA: TGTGCCAGCACCCTATCCAGGGTGAGGGAGACCCAGTACTTC.